The 27 T cell receptor beta chains given below trace back to one sample, sequenced in a study of CD8 T cell repertoires and HIV-1 epitope variants. No antigen has been identified for these receptors. This table comes from immunoSEQ multiplex PCR, and its TCRdb copy is limited to in-frame clones, with some not included. The sample shows 3,000 or so clones, roughly three quarters of them seen only once. Material for sequencing was cultured CD8+ T cells derived from PBMCs. These receptors were collected from a male donor with HIV.

The V call is TRBV7-7, the J call TRBJ2-3; D gene ambiguous. The germline V gene has CDR1 SSHAT and CDR2 FNYEAQ (reference sequence). This CDR3 is built from 14 residues. V lost 5 bases and J lost 0, with 9 bases in between. This chain's CDR3 is CASSPDGSTDTQYF. Written as DNA, the CDR3 is TGTGCCAGCAGCCCAGACGGAAGCACAGATACGCAGTATTTT.

This clone was found a few times. This chain connects TRBV27 to TRBJ1-5; D is uncertain. The ends were cut back, 5 bases at V and 4 bases at J, with 9 bases in the middle. This CDR3 comprises 13 residues. Looked up from germline, CDR1 is MNHEY and CDR2 is SMNVEV (reference sequence). The CDR3 region is CASSLTANQPQHF. CDR3 in DNA: TGTGCCAGCAGTCTGACTGCAAATCAGCCCCAGCATTTT.

This chain links TRBV28 with TRBJ1-1; D gene uncertain. The V gene's germline CDR1 is MDHEN and CDR2 SYDVKM. The CDR3 loop spans 13 amino acids. Trimming stripped 4 bases from V and 6 bases from J, with 12 bases between. Written as DNA, the CDR3 is TGTGCCAGCAGTTCGGGCTCAAGCCCTGAAGCTTTCTTT. As protein: CASSSGSSPEAFF.

V and J are TRBV2 and TRBJ1-2; D unresolved. From germline, CDR1 is SNHLY and CDR2 FYNNEI. V was trimmed by 4 bases and J by 8 bases, leaving 11 bases between them. The CDR3 runs 12 residues. The CDR3 sequence is CASSVRQPGYTF. The CDR3 DNA sequence: TGTGCCAGCAGTGTACGGCAACCCGGCTACACCTTC.

The gene calls are TRBV27 and TRBJ1-4, with a weak D call TRBD1 (5 bases). The CDR3 is 14 amino acids. With 3 bases removed from V and 5 bases from J, the gap between germline ends came to 10 bases. In germline, CDR1 is MNHEY, CDR2 SMNVEV (reference sequence). The DNA of the CDR3 is TGTGCCAGCAGTTTTGGCAGGGCGAATGAAAAACTGTTTTTT. Protein sequence: CASSFGRANEKLFF.

This clone appeared a single time. The V call is TRBV2, the J call TRBJ1-2; D perhaps matches TRBD1 (5 bases). This CDR3 has 14 residues. Germline V gives CDR1 SNHLY, CDR2 FYNNEI. V was pared by 2 bases and J by 4 bases, with 11 bases between. Written as DNA, the CDR3 is TGTGCCAGCAGTGAACTAACAGGTTTCTATGGCTACACCTTC. Its translation: CASSELTGFYGYTF.

This clone occurred once. The chain couples TRBV21-1 to TRBJ2-3; the DNA was not compared with TRBD2, the D call given in the table. TRBV21-1 is a pseudogene locus. CDR3 length: 16 amino acids. CDR3 residues: CASSRRLAASTDTQYF. Here the CDR3 DNA reads TGTGCCAGCAGCAGACGACTAGCGGCTAGCACAGATACGCAGTATTTT.

The V and J genes are TRBV6-1 and TRBJ2-3, with TRBD2 as a possible D gene (6 bases). Germline CDR1 MNHNS, CDR2 SASEGT. The CDR3 sequence is 13 residues long. V dropped 9 bases and J dropped 1 base, with 11 bases sitting between them. Here the CDR3 reads CASLASGTDTQYF. DNA of the CDR3: TGTGCCAGTCTAGCGTCGGGCACAGATACGCAGTATTTT.

This clone has just a few counts. This chain uses TRBV28 with TRBJ1-1; D is uncertain. V gave up 8 bases and J gave up 5 bases, with 18 bases separating them. The CDR3 runs to 14 residues. Looked up from germline, CDR1 is MDHEN and CDR2 is SYDVKM. The CDR3 nucleotides are TGTGCCAGCGGTGGGGAGTGGGCAGGAACTGAAGCTTTCTTT. Protein product: CASGGEWAGTEAFF.

The table lists this clone with a few counts. The gene calls are TRBV9 and TRBJ1-4; TRBD1 aligns across 7 bases. Per the germline V gene, CDR1 is SGDLS and CDR2 is YYNGEE. Losses at the gene ends were 4 bases for V and 3 bases for J; bases not matched to a gene: 6. The CDR3 runs 15 residues. The CDR3: CASSPRDSSNEKLFF. CDR3 coding DNA: TGTGCCAGCAGCCCAAGGGACAGTTCTAATGAAAAACTGTTTTTT.

The chain has TRBV7-3 and TRBJ2-7, with D perhaps TRBD1 or TRBD2 (6 bases each). CDR3 size: 15 residues. Trimming stripped 4 bases from V and 0 bases from J, with 13 bases between. The V gene's germline CDR1 is SGHTA and CDR2 FQGTGA. This CDR3 is CASSSFGGSSYEQYF. In nucleotides, the CDR3 is TGTGCCAGCAGCTCCTTCGGGGGCAGCTCCTACGAGCAGTACTTC.

The rearrangement uses TRBV15 and TRBJ2-7; 9 bases line up with TRBD1. Germline V gives CDR1 LNHNV, CDR2 YYDKDF (reference sequence). This CDR3 has 15 amino acids. V shed 3 bases, J shed 2 bases, and the junction held 5 bases outside the gene matches. CDR3 sequence reads: CATSRGQGGAYEQYF. The CDR3 bases are TGTGCCACCAGCAGGGGACAGGGTGGGGCCTACGAGCAGTACTTC.

The chain joins TRBV27 to TRBJ2-1; D call uncertain. CDR1 is MNHEY and CDR2 is SMNVEV in the germline V gene (reference sequence). Trimming cost V 5 bases and J 5 bases, with 10 bases left between them. The CDR3 runs 13 residues. The DNA of the CDR3 is TGTGCCAGCAGTCCCTTGGGCGACAATGAGCAGTTCTTC. Amino acid sequence: CASSPLGDNEQFF.

This clone was found a few times. The chain has TRBV28 and TRBJ1-1; no clear D. The CDR3 consists of 16 residues. The V end was cut by 6 bases, the J end by 0 bases, with 17 bases between. CDR1 and CDR2 from the germline V gene are MDHEN and SYDVKM. As DNA, the CDR3 is TGTGCCAGCAGCCCGAACCTCTCATCTATGAACACTGAAGCTTTCTTT. It translates to CASSPNLSSMNTEAFF.

The gene calls are TRBV29-1 and TRBJ2-2, with 8 bases identical to TRBD1. Germline V gene data show CDR1 as SQVTM and CDR2 as ANQGSEA. The CDR3 has 16 amino acids. V dropped 6 bases and J dropped 6; count of bases not matched to a gene: 15. In DNA form, the CDR3 reads TGCAGCGTCATCGGTTCGACAGGGGAGGTGGCCGGGGAGCTGTTTTTT. Translating gives CSVIGSTGEVAGELFF.

V usage is TRBV2 and J usage is TRBJ2-3, with 10 bases that match TRBD1. V was clipped by 4 bases and J by 14 bases; unmatched bases: 12. This CDR3 has 14 residues. Germline CDR1 and CDR2: SNHLY and FYNNEI. The CDR3 region is CASSGPPDRGRRYF. DNA of the CDR3: TGTGCCAGCAGTGGCCCCCCAGACAGGGGGCGCAGGTATTTT.

J is TRBJ2-7 and V is TRBV7-9, with D possibly TRBD1 on 5 matching bases. In germline, CDR1 is SEHNR, CDR2 FQNEAQ (reference sequence). The CDR3 has 13 amino acids. The V gene lost 1 base and the J gene lost 6 bases, with 10 bases spanning the gap. CDR3 DNA: TGTGCCAGCAGCTTAGGGGATAGGGGCGAGCAGTACTTC. Translated: CASSLGDRGEQYF.

The CDR3 sequence is CASSLPGPADTQYF. The CDR3, as DNA: TGTGCCAGCAGCTTACCGGGTCCCGCAGATACGCAGTATTTT. The chain employs TRBV7-8 and TRBJ2-3; D ambiguous. The ends were cut back, 2 bases at V and 4 bases at J, with 10 bases in the middle. Germline CDR1 SGHVS, CDR2 FQNEAQ. This CDR3 spans 14 amino acids.

V usage is TRBV29-1 and J usage is TRBJ2-5; D possibly corresponds to TRBD1 (6 bases). The CDR3 loop spans 14 amino acids. Germline values: CDR1 SQVTM, CDR2 ANQGSEA. The V end lost 1 base, the J end lost 7 bases, and 16 bases lay between the germline ends. The CDR3 bases are TGCAGCGTTGAAGTGGCCACAGGGTTTGGGACCCAGTACTTC. It translates to CSVEVATGFGTQYF.

The V gene is TRBV6-5, the J gene TRBJ2-7; maybe TRBD2 (5 bases). V was shortened by 4 bases and J by 6 bases, with 13 bases between the two germline ends. Germline V lookup: CDR1 MNHEY, CDR2 SVGAGI. The CDR3 loop spans 13 amino acids. The CDR3 loop is CASSSLAEGEQYF. Here the CDR3 DNA reads TGTGCCAGCAGTTCCTTGGCTGAGGGCGAGCAGTACTTC.

The chain links TRBV13 to TRBJ1-6; unclear D gene. CDR1 PRHDT and CDR2 FYEKMQ come from the germline V gene (reference sequence). The ends were cut back, 3 bases at V and 16 bases at J, with 16 bases in the middle. The length of the CDR3 is 13 residues. The CDR3 sequence is CASSFSTPGPLHF. The CDR3 coding sequence is TGTGCCAGCAGCTTTAGTACCCCAGGACCACTCCACTTT.

The J gene is TRBJ2-7, the V gene TRBV28, with TRBD1 identical over 7 bases. J gave up 4 bases and V 2 bases, and 14 bases lay outside the gene matches. The CDR3 consists of 17 residues. Germline V gene lookup returns CDR1 MDHEN and CDR2 SYDVKM. This CDR3 is CASSLEEGAGYGYEQYF. The CDR3 DNA follows: TGTGCCAGCAGTTTAGAAGAGGGGGCGGGTTACGGTTACGAGCAGTACTTC.

V and J are TRBV28 and TRBJ2-3; D is undetermined. CDR3 length: 12 residues. With 2 bases removed from V and 2 bases from J, the gap between germline ends came to 2 bases. Germline CDR1 reads MDHEN; CDR2 reads SYDVKM. Written as DNA, the CDR3 is TGTGCCAGCAGTTTACACACAGATACGCAGTATTTT. This sequence encodes CASSLHTDTQYF. Filled out from reference TRBV28 and TRBJ2-3, the complete variable domain reads DVKVTQSSRYLVKRTGEKVFLECVQDMDHENMFWYRQDPGLGLRLIYFSYDVKMKEKGDIPEGYSVSREKKERFSLILESASTNQTSMYLCASSLHTDTQYFGPGTRLTVL.

This chain connects TRBV19 to TRBJ2-1, with 10 bases fitting TRBD2. CDR1 LNHDA and CDR2 SQIVND come from the germline V gene (reference sequence). V lost 3 bases, J lost 8 bases, and 10 bases stayed unmatched. The CDR3 has 16 amino acids. The chain's CDR3 is CASSIGTSAAGDEQFF. CDR3 sequence (DNA): TGTGCCAGTAGTATCGGGACTAGCGCCGCCGGGGATGAGCAGTTCTTC.

This clone was counted a single time. The V call is TRBV7-9, the J call TRBJ2-5; 7 bases map to TRBD1. This CDR3 is built from 14 residues. CDR1 SEHNR and CDR2 FQNEAQ come from the germline V gene (reference sequence). Trimming cost V 4 bases and J 3 bases; bases outside gene matches: 5. As DNA, the CDR3 is TGTGCCAGCAGCTCACGTGACAGGGAAGAGACCCAGTACTTC. Translating it yields CASSSRDREETQYF.

J is TRBJ2-1 and V is TRBV9, with 10 bases lining up with TRBD2. Trimming cost V 3 bases and J 8 bases; bases outside gene matches: 11. The length of the CDR3 is 16 residues. Germline V gene lookup returns CDR1 SGDLS and CDR2 YYNGEE. In DNA form, the CDR3 reads TGTGCCAGCAGCGAGACCCCTAGCGGGAGTTCCCATGAGCAGTTCTTC. The encoded protein is CASSETPSGSSHEQFF. The full variable domain, its missing parts supplied by reference TRBV9 and TRBJ2-1, is DSGVTQTPKHLITATGQRVTLRCSPRSGDLSVYWYQQSLDQGLQFLIQYYNGEERAKGNILERFSAQQFPDLHSELNLSSLELGDSALYFCASSETPSGSSHEQFFGPGTRLTVL.

The V and J genes are TRBV6-4 and TRBJ2-5; TRBD1 is a possible D gene (6 bases). The CDR3 contains 16 residues. In germline, CDR1 is MRHNA, CDR2 SNTAGT. The V end lost 6 bases, the J end lost 3 bases, and 20 bases lay between the germline ends. The CDR3 protein is CASRDIEGEGEETQYF. In DNA, the CDR3 is TGTGCCAGCAGGGACATAGAGGGGGAAGGAGAAGAGACCCAGTACTTC.